This note documents a single T cell receptor beta chain sequence. The data originate from a study of early stage breast cancer tumors. Study-level information: Of around 16 invasive breast tumors, more than nine were hormone receptor-positive, HER2-negative.

Some clones are missing from TCRdb's copy, which holds only in-frame ones; the method was immunoSEQ multiplex PCR. The repertoire holds some 5,000 clones, with under 80% as singletons. Trimming removed 5 bases from V and 7 bases from J, with 18 bases in between. This CDR3 is 15 amino acids long. The germline V gene has CDR1 KGHSH and CDR2 LQKENI. This receptor was taken from a person between 55 and 69 years old with breast cancer. The chain recombines TRBV18 with TRBJ1-5, with D maybe TRBD1 (5 bases). Input material: normal breast tissue next to the tumor. The CDR3 DNA reads TGTGCCAGCTCATCCGGGACCTCCCCGGGGCAGCCCCAGCATTTT. As protein: CASSSGTSPGQPQHF.